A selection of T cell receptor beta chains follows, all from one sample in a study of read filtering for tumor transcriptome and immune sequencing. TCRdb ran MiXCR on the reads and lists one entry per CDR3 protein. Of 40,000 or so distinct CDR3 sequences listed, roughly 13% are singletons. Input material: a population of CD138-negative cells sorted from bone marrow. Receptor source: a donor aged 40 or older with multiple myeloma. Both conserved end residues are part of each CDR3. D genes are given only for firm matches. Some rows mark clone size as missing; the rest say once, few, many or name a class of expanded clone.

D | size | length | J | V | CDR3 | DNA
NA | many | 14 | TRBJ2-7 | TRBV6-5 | CASSYSNKNYEQYF | TGTGCCAGCAGTTACTCGAACAAAAACTACGAGCAGTACTTC
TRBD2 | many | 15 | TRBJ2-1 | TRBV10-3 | CAISTPSGNYNEQFF | TGTGCCATCAGTACCCCCAGCGGGAACTACAATGAGCAGTTCTTC
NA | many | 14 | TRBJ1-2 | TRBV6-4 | CASSEDAWSNGYTF | TGTGCCAGCAGTGAAGACGCGTGGTCCAATGGCTACACCTTC
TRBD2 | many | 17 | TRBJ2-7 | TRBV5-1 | CASSLDWFVAGAPEQYF | TGCGCCAGCAGCTTGGATTGGTTCGTAGCGGGAGCCCCCGAGCAGTACTTC
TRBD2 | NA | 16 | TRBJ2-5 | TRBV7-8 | CASSPLLAGGQETQYF | TGTGCCAGCAGCCCCTTACTAGCGGGAGGGCAAGAGACCCAGTACTTC
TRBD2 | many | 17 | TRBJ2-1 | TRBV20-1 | CSARTTSGLSSYNEQFF | TGCAGTGCCCGGACGACTAGCGGGTTGAGCTCCTACAATGAGCAGTTCTTC
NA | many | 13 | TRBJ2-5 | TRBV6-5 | CASSSPAQETQYF | TGTGCCAGCAGTTCCCCGGCACAAGAGACCCAGTACTTC
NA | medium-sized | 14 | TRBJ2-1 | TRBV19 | CASTWSGSYNEQFF | TGTGCCAGTACCTGGTCGGGCTCCTACAATGAGCAGTTCTTC
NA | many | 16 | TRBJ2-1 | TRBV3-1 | CASSHQGRVSYNEQFF | TGTGCCAGCAGCCATCAGGGGAGGGTTTCCTACAATGAGCAGTTCTTC
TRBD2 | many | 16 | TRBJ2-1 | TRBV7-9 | CASSFVGGRAKNEQFF | TGTGCCAGCAGCTTCGTCGGCGGGAGGGCAAAGAATGAGCAGTTCTTC
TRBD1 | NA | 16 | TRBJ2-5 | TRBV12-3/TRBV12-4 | CASSSNPGQGRETQYF | TGTGCCAGCAGTAGTAATCCGGGACAGGGTCGAGAGACCCAGTACTTC
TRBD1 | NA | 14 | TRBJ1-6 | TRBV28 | CASSLQGRNSPLHF | TGCGCCAGCAGTTTACAGGGGCGGAATTCACCCCTCCACTTT
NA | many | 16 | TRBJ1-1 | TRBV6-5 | CASSYSSLVMNTEAFF | TGTGCCAGCAGTTACTCGAGCTTAGTTATGAACACTGAAGCTTTCTTT
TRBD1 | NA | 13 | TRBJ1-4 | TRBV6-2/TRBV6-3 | CASSEDRGEKLFF | TGTGCCAGCAGTGAAGACAGGGGTGAAAAACTGTTTTTT
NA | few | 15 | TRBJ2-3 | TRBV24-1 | CATSDPGPSSDTQYF | TGTGCCACCAGTGACCCGGGACCATCGTCGGATACGCAGTATTTT
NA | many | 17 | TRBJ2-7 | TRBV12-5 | CASGLVGWDSWAYEQYF | TGTGCTAGTGGTTTGGTCGGGTGGGACTCATGGGCCTACGAGCAGTACTTC
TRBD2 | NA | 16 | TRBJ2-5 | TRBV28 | CASSSPGGIHRETQYF | TGTGCCAGCAGTTCCCCGGGGGGAATACACCGAGAGACCCAGTACTTC
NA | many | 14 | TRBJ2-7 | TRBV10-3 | CAISEPPGAYEQYF | TGTGCCATCAGTGAGCCGCCGGGGGCCTACGAGCAGTACTTC
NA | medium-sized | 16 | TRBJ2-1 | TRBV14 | CASSQDSAGRYSEQFF | TGTGCCAGCAGCCAAGACTCTGCGGGAAGATACAGTGAGCAGTTCTTC
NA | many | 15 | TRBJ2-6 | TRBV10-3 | CAISESVSGANVLTF | TGTGCCATCAGTGAGTCAGTCTCTGGGGCCAACGTCCTGACTTTC
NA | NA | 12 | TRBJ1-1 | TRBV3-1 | CASSQNSGGAFF | TGTGCCAGCAGCCAGAACAGCGGCGGAGCTTTCTTT
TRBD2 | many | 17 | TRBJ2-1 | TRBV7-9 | CASSLGLAGGSYNEQFF | TGTGCCAGCAGCTTAGGACTAGCGGGAGGGTCCTACAATGAGCAGTTCTTC
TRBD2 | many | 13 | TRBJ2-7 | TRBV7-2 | CASSTWTSGEQYF | TGTGCCAGCAGCACCTGGACTAGTGGGGAGCAGTACTTC
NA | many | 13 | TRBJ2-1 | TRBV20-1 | CSAQMDAYNEQFF | TGCAGTGCTCAAATGGACGCATACAATGAGCAGTTCTTC
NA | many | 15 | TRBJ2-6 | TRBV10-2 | CASSEYFSGANVLTF | TGCGCCAGCAGTGAGTATTTCTCTGGGGCCAACGTCCTGACTTTC
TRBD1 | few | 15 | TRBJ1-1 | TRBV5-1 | CASSPPDPGGTEAFF | TGCGCCAGCAGCCCCCCGGACCCAGGGGGCACTGAAGCTTTCTTT
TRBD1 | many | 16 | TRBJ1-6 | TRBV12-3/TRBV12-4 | CASSFRGNAYNSPLHF | TGTGCCAGCAGTTTCAGGGGGAACGCGTATAATTCACCCCTCCACTTT
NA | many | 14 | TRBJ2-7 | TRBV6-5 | CASSYSGLGHEQYF | TGTGCCAGCAGTTACTCGGGCCTGGGGCACGAGCAGTACTTC